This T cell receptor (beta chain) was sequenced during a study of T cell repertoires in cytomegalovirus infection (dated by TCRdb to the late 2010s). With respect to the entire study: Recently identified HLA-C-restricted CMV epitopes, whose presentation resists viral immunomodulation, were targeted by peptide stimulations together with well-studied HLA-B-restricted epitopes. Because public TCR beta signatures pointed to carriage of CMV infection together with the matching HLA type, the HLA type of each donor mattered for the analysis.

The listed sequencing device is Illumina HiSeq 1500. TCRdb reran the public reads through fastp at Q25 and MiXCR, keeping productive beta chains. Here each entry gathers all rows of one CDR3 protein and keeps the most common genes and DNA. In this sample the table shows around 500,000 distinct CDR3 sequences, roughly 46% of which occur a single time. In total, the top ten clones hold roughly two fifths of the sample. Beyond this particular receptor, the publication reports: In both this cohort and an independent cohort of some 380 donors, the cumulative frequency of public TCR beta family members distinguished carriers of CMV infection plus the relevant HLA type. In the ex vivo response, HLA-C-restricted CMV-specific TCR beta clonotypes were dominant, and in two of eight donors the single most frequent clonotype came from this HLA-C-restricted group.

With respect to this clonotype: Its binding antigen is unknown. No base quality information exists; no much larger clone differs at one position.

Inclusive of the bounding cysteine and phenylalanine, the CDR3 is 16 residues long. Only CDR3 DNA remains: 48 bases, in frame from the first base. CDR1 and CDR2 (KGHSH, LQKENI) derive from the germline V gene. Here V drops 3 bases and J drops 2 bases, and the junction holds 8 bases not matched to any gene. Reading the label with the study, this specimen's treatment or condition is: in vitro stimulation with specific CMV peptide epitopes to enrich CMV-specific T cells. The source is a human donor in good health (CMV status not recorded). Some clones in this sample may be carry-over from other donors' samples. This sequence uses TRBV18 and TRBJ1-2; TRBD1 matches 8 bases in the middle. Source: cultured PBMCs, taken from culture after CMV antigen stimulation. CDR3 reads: CASSPFSGGENYGYTF. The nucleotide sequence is TGTGCCAGCTCACCCTTTTCAGGGGGCGAGAACTATGGCTACACCTTC.